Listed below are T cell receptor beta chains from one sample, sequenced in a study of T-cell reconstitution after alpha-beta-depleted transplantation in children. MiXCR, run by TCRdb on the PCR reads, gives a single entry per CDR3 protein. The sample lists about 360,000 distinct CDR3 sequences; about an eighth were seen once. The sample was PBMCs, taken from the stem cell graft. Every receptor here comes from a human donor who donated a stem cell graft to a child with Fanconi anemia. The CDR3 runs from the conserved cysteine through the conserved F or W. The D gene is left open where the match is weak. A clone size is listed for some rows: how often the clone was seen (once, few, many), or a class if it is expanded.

TGTGCCAGCAGTTACGCGACAGGTCCCACCGGGGAGCTGTTTTTT	CASSYATGPTGELFF	many	TRBV6-5	-	TRBJ2-2
TGTGCCAGCAGTTACTCAAGGGACATCGGAAACACCATATATTTT	CASSYSRDIGNTIYF	-	TRBV6-5	-	TRBJ1-3
TGTGCCACCAGTCCTGGGTGGAGCACGAACACCGGGGAGCTGTTTTTT	CATSPGWSTNTGELFF	-	TRBV24-1	-	TRBJ2-2
TGTGCCTGGGGAGCTGACAGATACAATGAGCAGTTCTTC	CAWGADRYNEQFF	few	TRBV30	-	TRBJ2-1
TGTGCCAGCAGCACCCGGACAGGGGGGGAAGAGACCCAGTACTTC	CASSTRTGGEETQYF	many	TRBV11-2	TRBD1	TRBJ2-5
TGTGCCAGCAGTATGGTCAGCTCCTACAATGAGCAGTTCTTC	CASSMVSSYNEQFF	few	TRBV6-2/TRBV6-3	-	TRBJ2-1
TGCGCCAGCAGCTTGGCGACGCCCCGCACAGATACGCAGTATTTT	CASSLATPRTDTQYF	few	TRBV5-1	-	TRBJ2-3
TGTGCCAGCAGTGGCCGGGAAGCTTTCTTT	CASSGREAFF	-	TRBV28	-	TRBJ1-1
TGTGCCAGCAGCTTGTCGGAGGGGTTCGAAACTTTCTTT	CASSLSEGFETFF	-	TRBV7-2	-	TRBJ1-1
TGTGCCAGCAGCGTAACTAGCGGGGGGACTTCAGATACGCAGTATTTT	CASSVTSGGTSDTQYF	-	TRBV9	TRBD2	TRBJ2-3
TGTGCCAGCAGCGTAGAGGCAGGGCATTTGGGGACTGAAGCTTTCTTT	CASSVEAGHLGTEAFF	-	TRBV9	-	TRBJ1-1
TGTGCCAGCAGCTTGCCCAAACCGGAGACCCAGTACTTC	CASSLPKPETQYF	many	TRBV5-6	-	TRBJ2-5
TGCGCCAGCAGCGACAGGGTTGGGGCCTCGTGGGAGCAGTTCTTC	CASSDRVGASWEQFF	-	TRBV4-1	TRBD1	TRBJ2-1
TGCAGTGCCCCCGTAGCGGGTGGGGATACGCAGTATTTT	CSAPVAGGDTQYF	many	TRBV20-1	TRBD2	TRBJ2-3
TGCGCCAGCAGCCAAGAAGTAGACAGCTTTTCACCCCTCCACTTT	CASSQEVDSFSPLHF	once	TRBV4-3	-	TRBJ1-6
TGTGCCAGCAGCTGGGGGGACAGTTCTAAAGGCTACACCTTC	CASSWGDSSKGYTF	few	TRBV5-5	TRBD1	TRBJ1-2
TGCGCCAGCAGCTTGGGGGCCAGCACGGGCCATGAGCAGTTCTTC	CASSLGASTGHEQFF	-	TRBV5-1	-	TRBJ2-1
TGTGCCAGCAGCTTAGTCGGGACAGGTAGGGATGAGCAGTTCTTC	CASSLVGTGRDEQFF	few	TRBV11-2	TRBD1	TRBJ2-1
TGTGCCAGCAGTTTTCCACATGGCTACACCTTC	CASSFPHGYTF	-	TRBV28	-	TRBJ1-2
TGTGCCAGCAGTTTAGGAGGGGGCGCGGACTATGGCTACACCTTC	CASSLGGGADYGYTF	-	TRBV6-5	TRBD1	TRBJ1-2
TGTGCCACCAGCGGGACAGGGAAGGACACCGGGGAGCTGTTTTTT	CATSGTGKDTGELFF	-	TRBV15	TRBD1	TRBJ2-2
TGTGCCAGCAGTTCGGACAGGGGTTCTTACGAGCAGTACTTC	CASSSDRGSYEQYF	-	TRBV11-1	TRBD1	TRBJ2-7
TGTGCCAGCAGCCAAGGACTTCCCCAGAACACCGGGGAGCTGTTTTTT	CASSQGLPQNTGELFF	-	TRBV3-1	-	TRBJ2-2
TGTGCCAGCAGCTTAGAAGGGACAGACTACGAGCAGTACTTC	CASSLEGTDYEQYF	-	TRBV7-9	TRBD1	TRBJ2-7
TGTGCCAGCAGCCTTCTAGGTCTCGGGACTGAAGCTTTCTTT	CASSLLGLGTEAFF	few	TRBV7-2	-	TRBJ1-1
TGTGCCAGCAGCCCTGACAGGGCGGTCACTGAAGCTTTCTTT	CASSPDRAVTEAFF	-	TRBV7-2	TRBD1	TRBJ1-1
TGTGCCAGCAGCACCGCAGGGGAGTTGAATCAGCCCCAGCATTTT	CASSTAGELNQPQHF	-	TRBV7-2	-	TRBJ1-5
TGCAGTGCTCCGGACAGGGAAAGAGGTCAGCCCCAGCATTTT	CSAPDRERGQPQHF	once	TRBV20-1	TRBD1	TRBJ1-5
TGTGCCAGCAGGCCAGGGACCGGGGAGCTGTTTTTT	CASRPGTGELFF	few	TRBV7-8	-	TRBJ2-2
TGTGCCATCAGGGACAGGGTGATCAATGAGCAGTTCTTC	CAIRDRVINEQFF	-	TRBV10-3	TRBD1	TRBJ2-1
TGCAGTGCTAGACGTAGCGGGACAGATACGCAGTATTTT	CSARRSGTDTQYF	few	TRBV20-1	TRBD2	TRBJ2-3
TGTGCCAGCAGTTTGACAGGATTCGGTAATTCACCCCTCCACTTT	CASSLTGFGNSPLHF	many	TRBV12-3/TRBV12-4	-	TRBJ1-6
TGTGCCAGCAAGAGTGCTCCCAACACCGGGGAGCTGTTTTTT	CASKSAPNTGELFF	few	TRBV7-2	-	TRBJ2-2
TGTGCCAGCAGTGAAACCTGGGGCAGGGAGGGAGGCTACACCTTC	CASSETWGREGGYTF	-	TRBV2	-	TRBJ1-2
TGTGCCAGCAGCCACCGGGACCGCACAGATACGCAGTATTTT	CASSHRDRTDTQYF	many	TRBV7-6	-	TRBJ2-3
TGTGCCACCAGCAGAGAAAACAGGGTTGCCGAGCAGTACTTC	CATSRENRVAEQYF	-	TRBV15	-	TRBJ2-7
TGTGCCAGTACCTTCACAGGGGACTATGGCTACACCTTC	CASTFTGDYGYTF	few	TRBV19	TRBD1	TRBJ1-2